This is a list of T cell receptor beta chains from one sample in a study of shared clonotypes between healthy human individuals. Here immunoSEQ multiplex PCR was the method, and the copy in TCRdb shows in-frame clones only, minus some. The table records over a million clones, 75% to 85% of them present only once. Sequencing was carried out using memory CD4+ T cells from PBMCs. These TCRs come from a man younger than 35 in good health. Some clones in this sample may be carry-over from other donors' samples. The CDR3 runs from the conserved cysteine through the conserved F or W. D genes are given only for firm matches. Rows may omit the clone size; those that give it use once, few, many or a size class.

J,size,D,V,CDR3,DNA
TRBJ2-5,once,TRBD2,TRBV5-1,CASSLLAVQETQYF,TGCGCCAGCAGCTTACTAGCGGTACAAGAGACCCAGTACTTC
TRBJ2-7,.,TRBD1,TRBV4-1,CASSHPGQGPYEQYF,TGCGCCAGCAGCCACCCGGGACAGGGTCCCTACGAGCAGTACTTC
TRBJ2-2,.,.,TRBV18,CASSPRTANTGELFF,TGTGCCAGCTCACCGAGGACAGCGAACACCGGGGAGCTGTTTTTT
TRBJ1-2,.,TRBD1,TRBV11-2,CASSLTAGTEKRGYTF,TGTGCCAGCAGCTTAACAGCCGGGACAGAGAAGAGGGGCTACACCTTC
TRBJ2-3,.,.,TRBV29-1,CSVVIDGGVDTQYF,TGCAGCGTTGTTATAGATGGTGGCGTGGATACGCAGTATTTT
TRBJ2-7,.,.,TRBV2,CASSVLGNREQYF,TGTGCCAGCAGTGTATTAGGGAACCGCGAGCAGTACTTC
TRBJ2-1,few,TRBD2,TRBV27,CASTQRASGTVYNEQFF,TGTGCCAGCACCCAGAGGGCTAGCGGGACTGTCTACAATGAGCAGTTCTTC
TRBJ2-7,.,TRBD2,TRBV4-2,CASSQGREWAYEQYF,TGTGCCAGCAGCCAAGGGCGGGAGTGGGCCTACGAGCAGTACTTC
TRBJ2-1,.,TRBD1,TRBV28,CASSDRGLEFF,TGTGCCAGCAGTGACAGGGGGCTAGAGTTCTTC
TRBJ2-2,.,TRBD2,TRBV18,CASSPRTSGRANTGELFF,TGTGCCAGCTCTCCTAGGACTAGCGGGAGGGCGAACACCGGGGAGCTGTTTTTT
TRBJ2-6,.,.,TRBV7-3,CASSLTGSGANVLTF,TGTGCCAGCAGCTTAACCGGGTCCGGGGCCAACGTCCTGACTTTC
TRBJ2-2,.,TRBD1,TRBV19,CASRRGGWDRANTGELFF,TGTGCCAGTAGAAGAGGGGGGTGGGACAGGGCGAACACCGGGGAGCTGTTTTTT
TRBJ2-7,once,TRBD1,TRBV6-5,CATHDPGQGYEQYF,TGTGCCACCCACGACCCGGGACAGGGCTACGAGCAGTACTTC
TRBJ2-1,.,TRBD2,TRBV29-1,CSVEDGGLGHNEQFF,TGCAGCGTTGAAGATGGGGGACTAGGTCACAATGAGCAGTTCTTC
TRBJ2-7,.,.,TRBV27,CASSPYDRLGHEQYF,TGTGCCAGCAGTCCCTACGACCGACTGGGACACGAGCAGTACTTC
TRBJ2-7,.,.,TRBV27,CASQTPGTRNEQYF,TGTGCCAGTCAGACTCCGGGGACTCGGAACGAGCAGTACTTC
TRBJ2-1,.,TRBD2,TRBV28,CASRDPGTSGRNEQFF,TGTGCCAGCAGGGACCCCGGGACTAGCGGGAGGAATGAGCAGTTCTTC
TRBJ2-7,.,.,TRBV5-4,CASSPAGVRSYEQYF,TGTGCCAGCAGCCCGGCCGGCGTTCGCTCCTACGAGCAGTACTTC
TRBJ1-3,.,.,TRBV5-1,CASTPRGGSTGNTIYF,TGCGCCAGCACCCCTAGGGGGGGTTCGACTGGAAACACCATATATTTT
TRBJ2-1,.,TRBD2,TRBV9,CASSPGAGNSYNEQFF,TGTGCCAGCAGTCCCGGAGCGGGGAACTCCTACAATGAGCAGTTCTTC
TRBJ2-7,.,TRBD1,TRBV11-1,CASSPGWDRGYEQYF,TGTGCCAGCAGCCCGGGGTGGGACAGGGGTTACGAGCAGTACTTC
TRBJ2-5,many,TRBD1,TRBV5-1,CASSLATGPWETQYF,TGCGCCAGCAGCTTGGCGACAGGGCCGTGGGAGACCCAGTACTTC